One and the same sample provided the 14 T cell receptor beta chains below, sequenced in a study of cytomegalovirus exposure and HLA in healthy donors. PCR was performed using 60 Vbeta and 13 Jbeta primers. Data came from immunoSEQ multiplex PCR; TCRdb stores just in-frame clones and leaves some out. The profile shows 280,000 or so clones, over 85% of them singletons. Sample: PBMCs. The receptors stem from a woman between 18 and 29 years old in good health and CMV-seronegative.

The rearrangement links TRBV6-5 to TRBJ1-3; a possible D gene is TRBD1 (5 bases). V lost 2 bases and J lost 0, with 8 bases in between. Germline V gene sequence: CDR1 MNHEY, CDR2 SVGAGI. The CDR3 spans 15 residues. This CDR3 is CASSYGASSGNTIYF. CDR3 sequence (DNA): TGTGCCAGCAGTTACGGGGCCAGCTCTGGAAACACCATATATTTT.

The CDR3 protein is CASSGGSYQPQHF. CDR3 sequence (DNA): TGTGCCAGCAGCGGGGGCTCGTATCAGCCCCAGCATTTT. V is TRBV5-8 and J is TRBJ1-5, with TRBD1 as a possible D gene (6 bases). CDR1 is SGHTS and CDR2 is YDEGEE in the germline V gene. Trimming took off 4 bases at V and 5 bases at J, with 10 bases between the two ends. This CDR3 comprises 13 residues.

V is TRBV5-1 and J is TRBJ1-2; TRBD1 matches 8 bases. The CDR3 consists of 13 residues. The V and J ends lost 4 bases and 8 bases, in that order; junction bases with no gene match: 7. Germline loops: CDR1 SGHRS, CDR2 YFSETQ. CDR3 DNA sequence: TGCGCCAGCAGCGGGGGACAGGTTTTCGGCTACACCTTC. Translating gives CASSGGQVFGYTF.

DNA of the CDR3: TGTGCCAGCAGACAACCCTCGGAGGACGAGCAGTACTTC. Translating it yields CASRQPSEDEQYF. This sequence joins TRBV6-6 and TRBJ2-5; possibly TRBD2 for D (5 bases). The J call may be mistaken, given a closer DNA end match to TRBJ2-7. Germline V gene sequence: CDR1 MNHNY, CDR2 SVGAGI (reference sequence). This CDR3 region has 13 residues.

This chain links TRBV27 with TRBJ2-5; D may be TRBD2 (6 bases). V shed 4 bases and J shed 3 bases, with 9 bases lying between them. The CDR3 consists of 13 residues. Germline V lookup: CDR1 MNHEY, CDR2 SMNVEV (reference sequence). This chain's CDR3 is CASSWRDKETQYF. In DNA, the CDR3 is TGTGCCAGCAGTTGGCGGGATAAAGAGACCCAGTACTTC.

In regard to this clone: This CDR3 is also generated by other DNA sequences in the sample. The V and J genes are TRBV20-1 and TRBJ2-3; no clear D. The V gene's germline CDR1 is DFQATT and CDR2 SNEGSKA (reference sequence). This CDR3 contains 11 residues. V was trimmed by 0 bases and J by 6 bases, leaving 4 bases between them. This CDR3 is CSARDPDTQYF. The CDR3 DNA reads as TGCAGTGCTAGAGATCCGGATACGCAGTATTTT.

The V call is TRBV2, the J call TRBJ1-5, with D possibly matching TRBD1 (6 bases). Germline CDR1 SNHLY, CDR2 FYNNEI. The CDR3 consists of 13 residues. Trimming pared 3 bases from V and 7 bases from J, leaving 10 bases between. CDR3 nucleotides: TGTGCCAGCAGTGATGTGGGGGCGCAGCCCCAGCATTTT. Translating gives CASSDVGAQPQHF. The full variable domain, its missing parts supplied by reference TRBV2 and TRBJ1-5, is EPEVTQTPSHQVTQMGQEVILRCVPISNHLYFYWYRQILGQKVEFLVSFYNNEISEKSEIFDDQFSVERPDGSNFTLKIRSTKLEDSAMYFCASSDVGAQPQHFGDGTRLSIL.

This clone has a handful of counts. This sequence joins TRBV6-5 and TRBJ1-4; a possible D gene is TRBD1 (5 bases). There are 14 residues in the CDR3. The germline V gene has CDR1 MNHEY and CDR2 SVGAGI. Trimming removed 10 bases from V and 4 bases from J, with 16 bases in between. The CDR3 spells CATSLDIYNEKLFF. The CDR3 region has the DNA TGTGCCACCTCCCTGGACATTTATAATGAAAAACTGTTTTTT.

The rearrangement uses TRBV20-1 and TRBJ2-7, with D possibly matching TRBD1 (5 bases). Trimming took off 3 bases at V and 3 bases at J, with 6 bases between the two ends. The CDR3 runs to 11 residues. Germline V gene data show CDR1 as DFQATT and CDR2 as SNEGSKA (reference sequence). The CDR3 DNA sequence: TGCAGTGCTAGGGACATCTACGAGCAGTACTTC. Protein: CSARDIYEQYF.

The gene calls are TRBV7-9 and TRBJ1-1; D remains unclear. The germline V and J ends were trimmed by 1 base and 1 base, with 7 bases remaining between them. Germline CDR1 is SEHNR and CDR2 is FQNEAQ (reference sequence). This CDR3 region has 14 residues. The CDR3 protein is CASSLGGENTEAFF. The CDR3 DNA reads as TGTGCCAGCAGCTTAGGGGGAGAGAACACTGAAGCTTTCTTT.

This chain uses TRBV15 with TRBJ1-3; D is unresolved. Per germline, CDR1 LNHNV and CDR2 YYDKDF (reference sequence). Trimming removed 3 bases from V and 13 bases from J, with 22 bases in between. The CDR3 contains 15 residues. CDR3 coding DNA: TGTGCCACCAGCAGCGCCGTACAGAGATCTGGTACAATATATTTT. Amino acids: CATSSAVQRSGTIYF.

The genes are TRBV5-1 and TRBJ1-2; 10 bases are a match to TRBD1. Looked up from germline, CDR1 is SGHRS and CDR2 is YFSETQ. J lost 0 bases, V lost 3 bases, and 5 bases had no gene match. The CDR3 length is 16 residues. DNA for the CDR3: TGCGCCAGCAGCTCCTCCGGGACAGGGGCTAACTATGGCTACACCTTC. Protein product: CASSSSGTGANYGYTF.

V gene TRBV15 combines with J gene TRBJ1-1; D is unresolved. The CDR3 length is 15 residues. With 1 base removed from V and 1 base from J, the gap between germline ends came to 10 bases. Germline CDR1 LNHNV, CDR2 YYDKDF (reference sequence). The CDR3 sequence: CATSRGLIRNTEAFF. The CDR3 DNA reads TGTGCCACCAGCAGAGGGCTGATCCGGAACACTGAAGCTTTCTTT.

J is TRBJ1-2 and V is TRBV19, with 7 bases lining up with TRBD1. The CDR3 is made up of 14 amino acids. Per the germline V gene, CDR1 is LNHDA and CDR2 is SQIVND (reference sequence). The V gene end was trimmed by 6 bases and the J gene end by 3 bases; junction bases not matched to a gene: 7. The CDR3 region is CASSLTGEYYGYTF. CDR3 in DNA: TGTGCCAGTAGCCTTACAGGGGAATACTATGGCTACACCTTC.